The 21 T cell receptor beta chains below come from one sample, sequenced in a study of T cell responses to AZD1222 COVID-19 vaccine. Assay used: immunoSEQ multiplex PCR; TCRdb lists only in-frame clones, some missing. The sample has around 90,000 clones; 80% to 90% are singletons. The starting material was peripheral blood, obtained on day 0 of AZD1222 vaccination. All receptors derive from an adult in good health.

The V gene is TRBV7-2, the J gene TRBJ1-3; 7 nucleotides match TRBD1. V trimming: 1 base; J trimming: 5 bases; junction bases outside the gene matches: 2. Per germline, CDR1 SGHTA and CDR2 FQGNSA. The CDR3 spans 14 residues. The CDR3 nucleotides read TGTGCCAGCAGCTTAGTGGACAGGAGAAACACCATATATTTT. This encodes CASSLVDRRNTIYF.

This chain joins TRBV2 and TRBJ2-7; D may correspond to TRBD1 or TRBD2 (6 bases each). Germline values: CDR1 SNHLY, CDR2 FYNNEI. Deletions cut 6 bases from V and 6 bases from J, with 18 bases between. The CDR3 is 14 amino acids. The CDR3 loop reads CASRWDSRGPEQYF. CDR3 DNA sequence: TGTGCCAGCAGATGGGACTCACGGGGGCCCGAGCAGTACTTC.

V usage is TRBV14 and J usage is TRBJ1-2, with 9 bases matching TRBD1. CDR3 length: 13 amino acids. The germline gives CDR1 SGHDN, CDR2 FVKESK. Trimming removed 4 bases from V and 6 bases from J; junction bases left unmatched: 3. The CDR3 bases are TGTGCCAGCAGCCCCCGGACAGGGGATGGCTACACCTTC. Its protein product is CASSPRTGDGYTF.

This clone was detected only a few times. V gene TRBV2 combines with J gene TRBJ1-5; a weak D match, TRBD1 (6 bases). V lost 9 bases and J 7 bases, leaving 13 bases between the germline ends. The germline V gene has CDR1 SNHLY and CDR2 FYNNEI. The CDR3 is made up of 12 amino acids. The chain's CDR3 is CASHRVGQPQHF. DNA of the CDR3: TGTGCCAGTCACAGGGTTGGCCAGCCCCAGCATTTT.

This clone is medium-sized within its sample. The CDR3 nucleotides read TGCGCCAGCAGCCAAGATGGAAACAGACGAAATTCACCCCTCCACTTT. This translates into CASSQDGNRRNSPLHF. The chain employs TRBV4-3 and TRBJ1-6, with no clear D. This CDR3 has 16 amino acids. V was cut by 0 bases and J by 7 bases, with 13 bases left in between. Germline V lookup: CDR1 LGHNA, CDR2 YSLEER.

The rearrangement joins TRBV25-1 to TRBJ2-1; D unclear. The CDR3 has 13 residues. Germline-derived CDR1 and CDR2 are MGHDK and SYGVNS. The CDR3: CAVTAELYNEQFF. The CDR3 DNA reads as TGTGCTGTCACGGCGGAACTCTACAATGAGCAGTTCTTC.

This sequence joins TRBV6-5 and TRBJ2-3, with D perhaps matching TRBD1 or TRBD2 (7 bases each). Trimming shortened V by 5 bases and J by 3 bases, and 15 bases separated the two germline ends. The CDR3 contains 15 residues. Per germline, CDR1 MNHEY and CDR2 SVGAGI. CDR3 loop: CASSQGGGMTDTQYF. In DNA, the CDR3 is TGTGCCAGCAGTCAGGGGGGAGGGATGACAGATACGCAGTATTTT.

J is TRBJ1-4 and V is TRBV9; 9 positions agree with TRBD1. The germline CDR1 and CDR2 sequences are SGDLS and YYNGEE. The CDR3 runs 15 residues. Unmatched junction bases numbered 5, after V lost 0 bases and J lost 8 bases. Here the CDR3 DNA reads TGTGCCAGCAGCGTAGACGGGACAGGGACCGAAAAACTGTTTTTT. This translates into CASSVDGTGTEKLFF.

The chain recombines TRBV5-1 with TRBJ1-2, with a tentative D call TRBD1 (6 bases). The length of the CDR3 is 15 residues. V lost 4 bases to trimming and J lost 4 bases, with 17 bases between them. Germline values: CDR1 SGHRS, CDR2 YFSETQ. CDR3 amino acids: CASSTGQQTVYGYTF. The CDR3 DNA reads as TGCGCCAGCAGCACAGGACAGCAGACCGTCTATGGCTACACCTTC.

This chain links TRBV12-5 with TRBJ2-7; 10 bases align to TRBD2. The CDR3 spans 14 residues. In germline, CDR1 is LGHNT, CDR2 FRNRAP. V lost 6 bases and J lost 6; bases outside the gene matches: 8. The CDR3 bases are TGTGCTAGTGGAGTTACTAGCGGGGCTGGCGAGCAGTACTTC. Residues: CASGVTSGAGEQYF.

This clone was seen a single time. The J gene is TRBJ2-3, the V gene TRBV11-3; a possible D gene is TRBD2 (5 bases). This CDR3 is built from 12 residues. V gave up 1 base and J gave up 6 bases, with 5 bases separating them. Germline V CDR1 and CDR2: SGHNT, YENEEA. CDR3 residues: CASSLGGDTQYF. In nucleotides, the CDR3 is TGTGCCAGCAGCTTAGGAGGGGATACGCAGTATTTT.

This CDR3 is CAWSVPGANGYTF. CDR3 nucleotides: TGTGCCTGGAGTGTACCAGGCGCTAATGGCTACACCTTC. J is TRBJ1-2 and V is TRBV30; D gene ambiguous. The germline V and J ends were trimmed by 0 bases and 6 bases, with 11 bases remaining between them. CDR1 is GTSNPN and CDR2 is SVGIG in the germline V gene (reference sequence). The length of the CDR3 is 13 residues.

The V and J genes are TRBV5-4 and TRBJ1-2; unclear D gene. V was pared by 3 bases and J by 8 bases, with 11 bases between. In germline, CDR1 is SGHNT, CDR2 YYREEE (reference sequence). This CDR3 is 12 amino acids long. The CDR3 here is CASSSDLGGYTF. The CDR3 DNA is TGTGCCAGCAGCTCGGACTTGGGAGGCTACACCTTC.

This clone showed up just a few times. The CDR3: CASSRQGSGPIIPYNEQFF. The CDR3 DNA reads TGTGCCAGCAGCCGCCAGGGGAGCGGGCCGATAATACCCTACAATGAGCAGTTCTTC. This chain uses TRBV7-6 with TRBJ2-1; possibly TRBD1 or TRBD2 for D (6 bases each). The CDR3 spans 19 residues. Trimming took off 5 bases at V and 2 bases at J, with 25 bases between the two ends. Germline V gives CDR1 SGHVS, CDR2 FNYEAQ.

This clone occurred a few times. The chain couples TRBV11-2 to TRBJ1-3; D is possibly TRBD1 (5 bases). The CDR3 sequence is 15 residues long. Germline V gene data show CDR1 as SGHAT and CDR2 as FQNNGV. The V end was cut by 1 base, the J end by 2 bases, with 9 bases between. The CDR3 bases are TGTGCCAGCAGCTTAGTTGCAGGGACTGGAAACACCATATATTTT. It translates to CASSLVAGTGNTIYF.

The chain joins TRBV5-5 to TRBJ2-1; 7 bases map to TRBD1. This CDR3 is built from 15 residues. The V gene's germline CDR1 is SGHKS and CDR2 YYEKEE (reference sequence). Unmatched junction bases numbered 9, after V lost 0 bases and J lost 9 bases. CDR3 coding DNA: TGTGCCAGCAGCTTGGGACAGGGTGCGAACGCTGAGCAGTTCTTC. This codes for CASSLGQGANAEQFF.

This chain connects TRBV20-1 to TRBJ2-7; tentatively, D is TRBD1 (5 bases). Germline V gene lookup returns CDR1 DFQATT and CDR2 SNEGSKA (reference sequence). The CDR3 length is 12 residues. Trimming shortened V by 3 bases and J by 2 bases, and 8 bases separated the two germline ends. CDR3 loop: CSASLQAYEQYF. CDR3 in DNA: TGCAGTGCTAGTCTACAGGCCTACGAGCAGTACTTC.

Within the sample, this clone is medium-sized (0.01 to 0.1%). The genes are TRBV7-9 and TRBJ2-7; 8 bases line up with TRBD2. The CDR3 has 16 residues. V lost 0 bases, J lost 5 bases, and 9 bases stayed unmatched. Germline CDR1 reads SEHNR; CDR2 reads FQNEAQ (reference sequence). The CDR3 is CASSLALGLASHEQYF. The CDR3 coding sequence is TGTGCCAGCAGCTTAGCGCTAGGACTAGCAAGCCACGAGCAGTACTTC.

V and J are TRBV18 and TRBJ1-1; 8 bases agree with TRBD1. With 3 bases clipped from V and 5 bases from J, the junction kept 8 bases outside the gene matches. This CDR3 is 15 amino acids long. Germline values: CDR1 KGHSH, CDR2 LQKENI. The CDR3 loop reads CASSPIQGVNTEAFF. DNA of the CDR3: TGTGCCAGCTCACCCATACAGGGGGTTAATACTGAAGCTTTCTTT.

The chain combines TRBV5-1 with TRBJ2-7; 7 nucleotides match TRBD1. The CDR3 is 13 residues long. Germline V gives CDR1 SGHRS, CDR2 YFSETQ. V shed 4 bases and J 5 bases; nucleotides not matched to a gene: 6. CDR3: CASSLGQANEQYF. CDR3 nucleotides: TGCGCCAGCAGCCTAGGACAGGCCAACGAGCAGTACTTC.

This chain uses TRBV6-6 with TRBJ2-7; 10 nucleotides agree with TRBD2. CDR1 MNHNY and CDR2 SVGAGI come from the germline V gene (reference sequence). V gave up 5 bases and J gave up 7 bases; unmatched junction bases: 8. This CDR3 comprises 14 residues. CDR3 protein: CASSPSGRANEQYF. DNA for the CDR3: TGTGCCAGCAGTCCCAGCGGGAGGGCTAATGAGCAGTACTTC.